This TCR beta chain is drawn from a study of cytomegalovirus exposure and HLA in healthy donors. Background on the study: Out of 398 genotyped donors, roughly 80% belonged to the Caucasian-associated ancestry cluster.

Researchers ran the PCR with 60 Vbeta and 13 Jbeta primers. In the study's own analysis: Unique TCR beta chains numbered 80 million to 95 million in a later analysis, with around 12 million shared. TCRdb's table, derived via immunoSEQ multiplex PCR, lists solely in-frame clones and lacks some. V and J calls and clone size come straight from that table; D and trimming were deduced from the DNA. The sample shows approximately 160,000 clones, roughly 85% of them seen only once. When sampled, the donors appeared nominally healthy, though they likely had unrecorded immune exposures. Trimming took 1 base from V and 3 from J, leaving 10 bases between them. Germline assignment: CDR1 SGHTA and CDR2 FQGNSA. CDR3 length equals 15 residues.

Sequences were obtained from PBMCs. This TCR derives from a male donor in good health and CMV-seronegative. The chain carries TRBV7-2 and TRBJ1-5; D is unclear. CDR3 sequence (DNA): TGTGCCAGCAGCTTAGTCGGCAGGAACAATCAGCCCCAGCATTTT. Its translation is CASSLVGRNNQPQHF.